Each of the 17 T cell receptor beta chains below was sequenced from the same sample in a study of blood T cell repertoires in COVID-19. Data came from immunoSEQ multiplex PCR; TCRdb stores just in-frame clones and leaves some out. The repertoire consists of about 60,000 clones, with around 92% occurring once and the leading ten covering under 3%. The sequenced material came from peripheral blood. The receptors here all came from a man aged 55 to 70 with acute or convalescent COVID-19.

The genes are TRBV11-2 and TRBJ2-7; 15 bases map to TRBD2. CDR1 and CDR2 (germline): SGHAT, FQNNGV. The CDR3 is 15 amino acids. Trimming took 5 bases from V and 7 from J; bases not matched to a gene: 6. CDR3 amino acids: CASSTPGLAGGEQYF. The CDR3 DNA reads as TGTGCCAGCAGCACACCGGGACTAGCGGGAGGTGAGCAGTACTTC. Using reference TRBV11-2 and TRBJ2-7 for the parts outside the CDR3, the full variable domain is EAGVAQSPRYKIIEKRQSVAFWCNPISGHATLYWYQQILGQGPKLLIQFQNNGVVDDSQLPKDRFSAERLKGVDSTLKIQPAKLEDSAVYLCASSTPGLAGGEQYFGPGTRLTVT.

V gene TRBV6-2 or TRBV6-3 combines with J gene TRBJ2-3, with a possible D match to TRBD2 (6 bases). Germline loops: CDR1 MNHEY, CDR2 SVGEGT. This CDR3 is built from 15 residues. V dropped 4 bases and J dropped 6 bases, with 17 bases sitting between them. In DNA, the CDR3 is TGTGCCAGCAGTTTGCCGGGACTCTCATCTGATACGCAGTATTTT. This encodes CASSLPGLSSDTQYF.

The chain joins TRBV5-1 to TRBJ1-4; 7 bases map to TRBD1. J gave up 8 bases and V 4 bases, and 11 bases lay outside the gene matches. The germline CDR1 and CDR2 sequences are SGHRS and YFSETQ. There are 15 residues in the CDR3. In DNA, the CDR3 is TGCGCCAGCAGCCGGTCCTCAGGGGGTAGGGAAAAACTGTTTTTT. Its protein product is CASSRSSGGREKLFF.

The CDR3, as DNA: TGTGCCAGCAGCTTAACGGGCCAGGGAAACTATGGCTACACCTTC. It encodes CASSLTGQGNYGYTF. The chain recombines TRBV7-3 with TRBJ1-2, with D perhaps TRBD1 (5 bases). The CDR3 length is 15 residues. The V and J ends lost 0 bases and 2 bases respectively, with 10 bases between them. Germline V CDR1 and CDR2: SGHTA, FQGTGA.

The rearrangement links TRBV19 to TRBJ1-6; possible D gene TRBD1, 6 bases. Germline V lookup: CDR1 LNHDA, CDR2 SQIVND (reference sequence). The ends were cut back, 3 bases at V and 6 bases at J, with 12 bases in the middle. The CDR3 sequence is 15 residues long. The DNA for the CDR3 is TGTGCCAGTAGTATCTCCGTCAGGGGTAATTCACCCCTCCACTTT. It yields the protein CASSISVRGNSPLHF.

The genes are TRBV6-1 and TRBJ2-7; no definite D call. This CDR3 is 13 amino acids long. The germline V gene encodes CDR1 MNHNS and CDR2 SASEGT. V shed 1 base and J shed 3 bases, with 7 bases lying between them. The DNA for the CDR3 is TGTGCCAGCAGTGAAGAACGGTTCTACGAGCAGTACTTC. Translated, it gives CASSEERFYEQYF.

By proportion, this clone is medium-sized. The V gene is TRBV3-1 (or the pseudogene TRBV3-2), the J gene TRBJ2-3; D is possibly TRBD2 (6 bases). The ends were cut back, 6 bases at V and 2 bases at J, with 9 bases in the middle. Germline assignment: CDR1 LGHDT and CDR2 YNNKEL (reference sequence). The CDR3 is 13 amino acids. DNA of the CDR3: TGTGCCAGCAGGGGGGGTACCACAGATACGCAGTATTTT. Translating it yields CASRGGTTDTQYF.

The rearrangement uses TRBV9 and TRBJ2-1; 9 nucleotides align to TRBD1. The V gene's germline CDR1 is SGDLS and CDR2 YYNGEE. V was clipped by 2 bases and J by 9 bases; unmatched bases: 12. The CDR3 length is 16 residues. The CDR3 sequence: CASSVRDRDYSGEQFF. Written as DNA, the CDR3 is TGTGCCAGCAGCGTCCGGGACAGGGATTATTCGGGTGAGCAGTTCTTC.

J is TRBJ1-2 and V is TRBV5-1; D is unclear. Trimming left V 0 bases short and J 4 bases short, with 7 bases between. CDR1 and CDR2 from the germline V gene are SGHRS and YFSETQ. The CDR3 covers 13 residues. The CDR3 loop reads CASSLESGYGYTF. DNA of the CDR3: TGCGCCAGCAGCTTGGAGTCGGGCTATGGCTACACCTTC.

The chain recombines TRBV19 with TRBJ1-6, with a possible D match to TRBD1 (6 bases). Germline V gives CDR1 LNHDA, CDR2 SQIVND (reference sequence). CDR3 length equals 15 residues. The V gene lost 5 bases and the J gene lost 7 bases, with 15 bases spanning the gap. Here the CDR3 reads CASSPPGQGNSPLHF. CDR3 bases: TGTGCCAGTAGTCCCCCAGGGCAGGGGAATTCACCCCTCCACTTT.

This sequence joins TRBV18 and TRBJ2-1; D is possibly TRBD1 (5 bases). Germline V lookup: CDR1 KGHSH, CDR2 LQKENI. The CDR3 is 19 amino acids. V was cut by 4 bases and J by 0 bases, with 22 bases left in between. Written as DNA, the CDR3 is TGTGCCAGCTCACAAAAGGGGCCGGGTGCGGATACCTCCTACAATGAGCAGTTCTTC. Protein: CASSQKGPGADTSYNEQFF. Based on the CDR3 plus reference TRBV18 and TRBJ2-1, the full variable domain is NAGVMQNPRHLVRRRGQEARLRCSPMKGHSHVYWYRQLPEEGLKFMVYLQKENIIDESGMPKERFSAEFPKEGPSILRIQQVVRGDSAAYFCASSQKGPGADTSYNEQFFGPGTRLTVL.

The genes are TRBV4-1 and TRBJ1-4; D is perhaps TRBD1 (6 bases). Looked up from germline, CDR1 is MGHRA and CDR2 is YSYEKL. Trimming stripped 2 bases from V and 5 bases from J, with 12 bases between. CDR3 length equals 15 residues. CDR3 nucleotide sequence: TGCGCCAGCAGCCAATCCGGGACAAGGAATGAAAAACTGTTTTTT. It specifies CASSQSGTRNEKLFF.

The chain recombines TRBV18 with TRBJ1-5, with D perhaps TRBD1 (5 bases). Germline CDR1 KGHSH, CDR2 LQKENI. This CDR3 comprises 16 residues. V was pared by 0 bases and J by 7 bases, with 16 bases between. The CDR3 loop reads CASSPPDYQGLQPQHF. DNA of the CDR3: TGTGCCAGCTCACCACCGGATTATCAGGGTTTGCAGCCCCAGCATTTT.

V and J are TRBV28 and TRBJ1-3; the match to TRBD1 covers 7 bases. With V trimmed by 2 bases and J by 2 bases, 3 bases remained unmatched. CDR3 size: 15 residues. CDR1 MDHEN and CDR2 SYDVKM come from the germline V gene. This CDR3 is CASSLPGQAGNTIYF. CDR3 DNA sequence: TGTGCCAGCAGTTTACCCGGACAGGCTGGAAACACCATATATTTT. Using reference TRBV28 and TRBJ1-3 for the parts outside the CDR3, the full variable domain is DVKVTQSSRYLVKRTGEKVFLECVQDMDHENMFWYRQDPGLGLRLIYFSYDVKMKEKGDIPEGYSVSREKKERFSLILESASTNQTSMYLCASSLPGQAGNTIYFGEGSWLTVV.

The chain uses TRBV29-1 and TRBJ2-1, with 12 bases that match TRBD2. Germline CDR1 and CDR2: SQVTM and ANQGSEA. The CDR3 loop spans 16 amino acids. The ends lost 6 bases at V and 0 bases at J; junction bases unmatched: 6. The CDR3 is CSVTGLAGSSYNEQFF. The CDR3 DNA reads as TGCAGCGTCACCGGACTAGCGGGAAGCTCCTACAATGAGCAGTTCTTC.

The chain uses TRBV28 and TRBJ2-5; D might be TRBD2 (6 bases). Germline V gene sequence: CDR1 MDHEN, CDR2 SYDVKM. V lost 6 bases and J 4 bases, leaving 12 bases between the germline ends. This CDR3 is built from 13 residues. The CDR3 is CASSIRLGETQYF. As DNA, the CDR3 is TGTGCCAGCAGCATCCGACTAGGAGAGACCCAGTACTTC.

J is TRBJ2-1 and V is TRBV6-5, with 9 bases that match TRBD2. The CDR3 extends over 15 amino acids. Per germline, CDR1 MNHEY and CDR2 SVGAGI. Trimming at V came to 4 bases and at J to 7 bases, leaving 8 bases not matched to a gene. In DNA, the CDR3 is TGTGCCAGCAGTTCGCCCAGACTAGCGGTAAATGAGCAGTTCTTC. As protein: CASSSPRLAVNEQFF.